This T cell receptor (beta chain) was sequenced in a study of cytomegalovirus exposure and HLA in healthy donors. While the first cohort had 500 to 700 subjects, the donors belonged to the separate validation cohort of about 110 subjects. This table comes from immunoSEQ multiplex PCR, and its TCRdb copy is limited to in-frame clones, with some not included. Of a few hundred thousand clones in the sample, more than 80% were seen once. About this clone: Its specificity is not known.

In germline, CDR1 is KGHSH, CDR2 LQKENI. This CDR3 region has 16 residues. With 3 bases clipped from V and 4 bases from J, the junction kept 10 bases outside the gene matches. Study results and caveats: Reports described diagnosis of cytomegalovirus status by the classifier as highly specific and sensitive. Usually a TCR sequence was rare, but some public TCRs were found in many donors. A few chains tied to CMV proved CMV antigen-specific in vitro.

Sequenced: PBMCs. The chain employs TRBV18 and TRBJ2-7; 9 bases match TRBD1. The TCR was taken from a woman aged 18 to 35 in good health and CMV-seronegative. The CDR3 spells CASSPIRQGEIYEQYF. CDR3 sequence (DNA): TGTGCCAGCTCACCGATCCGACAGGGGGAAATATACGAGCAGTACTTC.